Each of the 29 T cell receptor beta chains below was sequenced from the same sample in a study of blood T cells in healthy people across ages. It was with a sample-barcoded 5' primer and a J-beta primer mix that a second PCR of roughly 7 to 12 cycles was run. TCRdb fed the 5' RACE reads into MiXCR, producing one record per CDR3 protein. The sample carries more than 650,000 distinct CDR3 sequences, roughly 26% recorded once. These sequences were also reported in another study, on T cells of mothers and their children.

The sample comprised blood. These receptors were taken from a boy younger than 18 in good health.

This clonotype turned up a few times. J is TRBJ1-1 and V is TRBV29-1; D is unclear. Germline CDR1 reads SQVTM; CDR2 reads ANQGSEA. Trimming pared 4 bases from V and 1 base from J, leaving 7 bases between. The CDR3 sequence is 12 residues long. The CDR3 spells CSVGVANTEAFF. CDR3 in DNA: TGCAGCGTTGGGGTGGCGAACACTGAAGCTTTCTTT.

This clonotype has a handful of counts. This sequence joins TRBV9 and TRBJ2-7; D is ambiguous. Germline V gives CDR1 SGDLS, CDR2 YYNGEE. Trimming shortened V by 0 bases and J by 7 bases, and 11 bases separated the two germline ends. This CDR3 contains 13 residues. The CDR3 nucleotides read TGTGCCAGCAGCGTAGACCTCCCCGCGGAGCAGTACTTC. Amino acid sequence: CASSVDLPAEQYF.

The chain has TRBV12-5 and TRBJ1-2; 7 bases agree with TRBD1. Per germline, CDR1 LGHNT and CDR2 FRNRAP. CDR3 length: 11 residues. J lost 14 bases, V lost 4 bases, and 7 bases had no gene match. The CDR3 sequence is CASGYLQDRTF. The CDR3 nucleotides are TGTGCTAGTGGTTACCTGCAGGACAGGACCTTC.

This clonotype was seen repeatedly, ten times or more. This chain uses TRBV4-1 with TRBJ2-5; possible D gene TRBD2, 6 bases. The length of the CDR3 is 15 residues. Germline CDR1 MGHRA, CDR2 YSYEKL. V dropped 0 bases and J dropped 2 bases, with 10 bases sitting between them. This CDR3 is CASSQESGRQETQYF. As DNA, the CDR3 is TGCGCCAGCAGCCAAGAATCGGGGAGGCAAGAGACCCAGTACTTC.

Only a few counts were recorded for this clonotype. V is TRBV27 and J is TRBJ2-5, with 8 bases that match TRBD2. The J call is uncertain, as TRBJ2-1 better fits the DNA end. The germline V gene has CDR1 MNHEY and CDR2 SMNVEV (reference sequence). The CDR3 consists of 17 residues. The CDR3 reads CASSFQLVAGGANEQFF. The CDR3 coding sequence is TGTGCCAGCAGTTTCCAATTGGTGGCGGGGGGAGCAAATGAGCAGTTCTTC.

Written as DNA, the CDR3 is TGTGCCAGCAGTGAGGATGGTCTCTACGAGCAGTACTTC. This translates into CASSEDGLYEQYF. The chain joins TRBV6-1 to TRBJ2-7, with no clear D. The CDR3 runs 13 residues. The V end was cut by 3 bases, the J end by 3 bases, with 9 bases between. From germline, CDR1 is MNHNS and CDR2 SASEGT.

The rearrangement joins TRBV12-3 or TRBV12-4 to TRBJ1-2; TRBD1 aligns across 10 bases. CDR3 size: 15 residues. Unmatched junction bases numbered 11, after V lost 6 bases and J lost 7 bases. The CDR3 DNA is TGTGCCAGCAGCTACTGGGGACAGGGGACGGGTGGCTACACCTTC. It translates to CASSYWGQGTGGYTF.

This chain connects TRBV2 to TRBJ2-1; tentatively, D is TRBD1 or TRBD2 (5 bases each). The V gene lost 5 bases and the J gene lost 14 bases, with 19 bases spanning the gap. CDR1 SNHLY and CDR2 FYNNEI come from the germline V gene. There are 13 residues in the CDR3. The CDR3 here is CASSPRPGPTEFF. The DNA for the CDR3 is TGTGCCAGCAGTCCTCGTCCGGGACCAACGGAGTTCTTC.

This rearrangement joins TRBV28 to TRBJ2-5, with 10 bases fitting TRBD2. The J call is doubtful: the DNA matches TRBJ2-7 better. Germline assignment: CDR1 MDHEN and CDR2 SYDVKM. The CDR3 contains 16 residues. Here the CDR3 reads CASSLRLAGASDEQYF. The DNA of the CDR3 is TGTGCCAGCAGTTTGCGGCTAGCGGGGGCCTCGGACGAGCAGTACTTC.

V usage is TRBV12-3 or TRBV12-4 and J usage is TRBJ2-1; tentatively, D is TRBD1 or TRBD2 (7 bases each). The CDR3 is 14 amino acids. V was trimmed by 7 bases and J by 9 bases, leaving 19 bases between them. The CDR3 loop reads CASIGGQQRGEQFF. CDR3 in DNA: TGTGCCAGCATAGGGGGCCAGCAGCGGGGTGAGCAGTTCTTC.

The chain combines TRBV20-1 with TRBJ2-5; possible D gene TRBD2, 6 bases. Trimming cost V 3 bases and J 5 bases, with 16 bases left between them. The germline CDR1 and CDR2 sequences are DFQATT and SNEGSKA (reference sequence). The length of the CDR3 is 14 residues. CDR3 protein: CSASFGLGTETQYF. The CDR3 nucleotides are TGCAGTGCTAGCTTCGGGCTAGGGACTGAGACCCAGTACTTC.

V gene TRBV9 combines with J gene TRBJ2-3; TRBD1 agrees at 7 bases. The CDR3 sequence is 14 residues long. V lost 4 bases and J lost 4; bases outside the gene matches: 6. From germline, CDR1 is SGDLS and CDR2 YYNGEE. Here the CDR3 reads CASSITGVPDTQYF. For the CDR3, the DNA is TGTGCCAGCAGCATCACAGGGGTTCCAGATACGCAGTATTTT.

This clonotype was recorded a few times. This chain connects TRBV12-3 or TRBV12-4 to TRBJ2-5; tentative D call: TRBD2 (6 bases). The closer fit of TRBJ2-1 to the DNA end suggests the J call may be wrong. The CDR3 spans 15 residues. CDR3 amino acids: CASSRHCGEENEQFF. The CDR3 DNA reads TGTGCCAGCAGTCGACATTGCGGGGAGGAGAATGAGCAGTTCTTC.

This clonotype was observed a few times. CDR3 nucleotide sequence: TGTGCCAGCAGCTTCCGGGGTCGATTGGAGCAGTTCTTC. Residues: CASSFRGRLEQFF. The gene calls are TRBV7-9 and TRBJ2-1; a possible D gene is TRBD2 (5 bases). CDR1 and CDR2 from the germline V gene are SEHNR and FQNEAQ (reference sequence). V was cut by 3 bases and J by 10 bases, with 13 bases left in between. This CDR3 region has 13 residues.

This clonotype was counted only a few times. V gene TRBV29-1 combines with J gene TRBJ1-2, with 10 bases lining up with TRBD1. With 0 bases clipped from V and 0 bases from J, the junction kept 1 base outside the gene matches. There are 15 residues in the CDR3. Germline CDR1 and CDR2: SQVTM and ANQGSEA. This CDR3 is CSVEEGQGTNYGYTF. CDR3 bases: TGCAGCGTTGAAGAGGGACAGGGGACTAACTATGGCTACACCTTC.

This clonotype was seen more than once but under ten times. The CDR3 does not close with the conserved phenylalanine or tryptophan, likely indicating a read error. The chain carries TRBV6-5 and TRBJ2-5; possibly TRBD1 or TRBD2 for D (5 bases each). V was pared by 5 bases and J by 5 bases, with 9 bases between. Germline CDR1 MNHEY, CDR2 SVGAGI. CDR3 length: 12 amino acids. In DNA form, the CDR3 reads TGTGCCAGCAGTCGGGACGGCGAGACCCAGTACCTC. The encoded protein is CASSRDGETQYL.

The chain joins TRBV29-1 to TRBJ1-2; 8 bases fit TRBD1. The CDR3 sequence is 12 residues long. Germline CDR1 SQVTM, CDR2 ANQGSEA. Trimming removed 7 bases from V and 5 bases from J; junction bases left unmatched: 6. The CDR3 nucleotides read TGCAGCGCCCTACGACAGGGGTATGGCTACACCTTC. It is translated as CSALRQGYGYTF.

The V call is TRBV6-6, the J call TRBJ1-4; D might be TRBD1 (5 bases). CDR3 length: 14 residues. Germline V gene sequence: CDR1 MNHNY, CDR2 SVGAGI (reference sequence). The V and J ends lost 2 bases and 7 bases respectively, with 11 bases between them. This CDR3 reads CASSYEGAREKLFF. The DNA of the CDR3 is TGTGCCAGCAGTTACGAAGGGGCGCGTGAAAAACTGTTTTTT.

The V gene is TRBV3-1, the J gene TRBJ2-5, with D possibly TRBD2 on 6 matching bases. V was cut by 7 bases and J by 5 bases, with 17 bases left in between. The CDR3 extends over 14 amino acids. From germline, CDR1 is LGHDT and CDR2 YNNKEL (reference sequence). The CDR3 bases are TGTGCCAGCAATCTCGCGGGGATTGGGGAGACCCAGTACTTC. Encoded protein: CASNLAGIGETQYF.

The chain joins TRBV3-1 to TRBJ2-7; TRBD2 matches at 12 bases. This CDR3 has 18 amino acids. CDR1 is LGHDT, CDR2 YNNKEL, per germline (reference sequence). Trimming cost V 4 bases and J 2 bases; bases outside gene matches: 12. CDR3 in amino acids: CASSRRDLWTSGAYEQYF. In DNA form, the CDR3 reads TGTGCCAGCAGCCGCCGGGACCTCTGGACTAGCGGGGCCTACGAGCAGTACTTC.

This rearrangement joins TRBV14 to TRBJ2-5, with D perhaps matching TRBD1 (7 bases). Trimming removed 3 bases at V and 0 bases at J, with 14 bases between. CDR3 length equals 16 residues. Per the germline V gene, CDR1 is SGHDN and CDR2 is FVKESK. The CDR3 DNA sequence: TGTGCCAGCAGCCATGGCGGGGACAGCTACCAAGAGACCCAGTACTTC. Amino acid sequence: CASSHGGDSYQETQYF.

This clonotype was seen a few times. This sequence joins TRBV5-1 and TRBJ1-1, with TRBD1 identical over 8 bases. The CDR3 length is 14 residues. From germline, CDR1 is SGHRS and CDR2 YFSETQ. Germline trimming cut 0 bases from V and 6 bases from J; bases unmatched to any gene: 4. CDR3 loop: CASSLGTGSPEAFF. The CDR3 nucleotides are TGCGCCAGCAGCTTGGGGACAGGGTCCCCTGAAGCTTTCTTT.

The chain employs TRBV27 and TRBJ2-5, with TRBD1 matching 9 bases. V lost 5 bases and J lost 5; bases outside the gene matches: 27. Germline CDR1 and CDR2: MNHEY and SMNVEV (reference sequence). The length of the CDR3 is 21 residues. CDR3: CASSITYPALTQGARGETQYF. In DNA form, the CDR3 reads TGTGCCAGCAGTATTACCTACCCGGCCCTCACACAGGGGGCGCGTGGGGAGACCCAGTACTTC.

This clonotype turned up a few times. This chain uses TRBV14 with TRBJ2-5; D may match TRBD1 or TRBD2 (5 bases each). The germline V gene encodes CDR1 SGHDN and CDR2 FVKESK. The CDR3 contains 17 residues. V gave up 4 bases and J gave up 0 bases, with 18 bases separating them. The CDR3 sequence is CASSLNKGTAYQETQYF. CDR3 nucleotides: TGTGCCAGCAGCCTCAATAAGGGGACCGCGTACCAAGAGACCCAGTACTTC.

The chain is built from TRBV5-1 and TRBJ2-5; 7 bases align to TRBD1. The J segment lost 7 bases and the V segment lost 1 base, leaving 7 bases of the junction unmatched. The CDR3 length is 14 residues. CDR1 SGHRS and CDR2 YFSETQ come from the germline V gene. The CDR3: CASSLNRGVGTQYF. CDR3 in DNA: TGCGCCAGCAGCTTGAACAGGGGTGTAGGGACCCAGTACTTC.

The chain has TRBV29-1 and TRBJ2-7; unclear D gene. Germline V gives CDR1 SQVTM, CDR2 ANQGSEA. Trimming cost V 5 bases and J 4 bases, with 9 bases left between them. The CDR3 length is 11 residues. The CDR3 bases are TGCAGCGTTTACGTGGGATACGAGCAGTACTTC. Residues: CSVYVGYEQYF.

The J gene is TRBJ2-6, the V gene TRBV5-8; perhaps TRBD1 as D (5 bases). Germline CDR1 is SGHTS and CDR2 is YDEGEE. CDR3 length: 17 residues. V lost 0 bases to trimming and J lost 0 bases, with 10 bases between them. CDR3 in amino acids: CASSLGQFYSGANVLTF. The DNA for the CDR3 is TGTGCCAGCAGCTTGGGACAGTTTTACTCTGGGGCCAACGTCCTGACTTTC.

This clonotype was seen only a few times. The chain carries TRBV6-1 and TRBJ1-1; D possibly corresponds to TRBD1 (5 bases). From germline, CDR1 is MNHNS and CDR2 SASEGT. The CDR3 sequence is 16 residues long. V dropped 7 bases and J dropped 6 bases, with 24 bases sitting between them. The CDR3 nucleotides are TGTGCCAGCACCCCTTTGGATAGGAGGGGCCCGGCTGAAGCTTTCTTT. Protein sequence: CASTPLDRRGPAEAFF.

The rearrangement joins TRBV7-3 to TRBJ2-5; maybe TRBD2 (6 bases). The J call may be mistaken, given a closer DNA end match to TRBJ2-1. CDR1 SGHTA and CDR2 FQGTGA come from the germline V gene. The CDR3 sequence is 14 residues long. CDR3 loop: CASSLWGVGNEQFF. The DNA for the CDR3 is TGTGCCAGCAGCTTATGGGGGGTCGGGAATGAGCAGTTCTTC.